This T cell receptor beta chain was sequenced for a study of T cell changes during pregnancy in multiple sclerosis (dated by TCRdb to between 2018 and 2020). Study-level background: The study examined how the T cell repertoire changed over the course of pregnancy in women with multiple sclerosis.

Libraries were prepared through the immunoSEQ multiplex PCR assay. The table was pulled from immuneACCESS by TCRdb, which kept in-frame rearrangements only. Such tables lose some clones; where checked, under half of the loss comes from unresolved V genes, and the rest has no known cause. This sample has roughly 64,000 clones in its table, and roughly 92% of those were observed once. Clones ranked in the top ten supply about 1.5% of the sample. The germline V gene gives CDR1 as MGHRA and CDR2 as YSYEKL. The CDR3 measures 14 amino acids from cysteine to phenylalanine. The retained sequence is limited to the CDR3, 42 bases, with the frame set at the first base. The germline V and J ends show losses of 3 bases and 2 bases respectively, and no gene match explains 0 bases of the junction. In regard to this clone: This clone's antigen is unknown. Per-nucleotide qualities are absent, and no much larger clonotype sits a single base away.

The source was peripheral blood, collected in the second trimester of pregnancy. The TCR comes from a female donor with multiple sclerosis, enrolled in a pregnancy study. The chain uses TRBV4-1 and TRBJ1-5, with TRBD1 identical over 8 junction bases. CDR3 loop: CASSQDRGNQPQHF. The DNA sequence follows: TGCGCCAGCAGCCAGGACAGGGGCAATCAGCCCCAGCATTTT.